This T cell receptor (beta chain) was documented in a study of T cell responses to AZD1222 COVID-19 vaccine. Trimming took 4 bases from V and 6 from J, leaving 18 bases between them. Germline V gives CDR1 ENHRY, CDR2 SYGVKD. CDR3 length: 15 amino acids. In regard to this clone: Its antigen is unknown.

Here immunoSEQ multiplex PCR was the method, and the copy in TCRdb shows in-frame clones only, minus some. The sample holds over 100,000 clones; 80% to 90% are singletons and the top ten take about 3%. Notes on the study in general: White British people made up most donors, females outnumbered males, and clonal diversity was possibly underestimated. Seropositive status at baseline applied to only five to seven AZD1222 recipients.

This TCR came from an adult in good health. Specimen: peripheral blood, collected on day 0 of AZD1222 vaccination. The rearrangement joins TRBV10-3 to TRBJ1-2; TRBD1 might be the D (6 bases). The CDR3 region has the DNA TGTGCCATCAGTGCATCGCCGGAGGGGGGGGATGGCTACACCTTC. Its translation: CAISASPEGGDGYTF.